This record concerns one T cell receptor (beta chain) sequence. The data are from a study of blood T cell repertoires in COVID-19. Across the whole study: Samples representing acute and convalescent COVID-19 were sourced from the United States, Italy and Spain. T cells, B-cell-depleted T cells, or PBMCs supplied cDNA or gDNA.

The germline V gene has CDR1 MNHEY and CDR2 SMNVEV (reference sequence). V lost 5 bases, J lost 8 bases, and 4 bases stayed unmatched. The CDR3 consists of 14 residues. Here immunoSEQ multiplex PCR was the method, and the copy in TCRdb shows in-frame clones only, minus some. The repertoire consists of 270,000 or so clones, with around 86% occurring once and the leading ten covering about 2.9%. The chain recombines TRBV27 with TRBJ1-6, with 9 bases identical to TRBD1. The sample was peripheral blood. This clonotype originated in a woman aged 55-70 years with active or convalescent COVID-19. Here the CDR3 DNA reads TGTGCCAGCAGTCAACAGGGGGCGGATTCACCCCTCCACTTT. As protein: CASSQQGADSPLHF.